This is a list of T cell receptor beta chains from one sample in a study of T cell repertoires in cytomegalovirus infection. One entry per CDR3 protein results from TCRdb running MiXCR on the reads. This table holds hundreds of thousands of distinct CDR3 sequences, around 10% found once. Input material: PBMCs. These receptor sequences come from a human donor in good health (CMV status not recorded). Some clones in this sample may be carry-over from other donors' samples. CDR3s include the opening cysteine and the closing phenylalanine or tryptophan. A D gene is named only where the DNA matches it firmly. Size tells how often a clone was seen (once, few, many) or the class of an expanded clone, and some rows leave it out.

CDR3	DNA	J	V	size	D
CASSYYSGTSNAIQYF	TGTGCCAGCAGTTACTACTCTGGGACTAGCAATGCCATTCAGTACTTC	TRBJ2-4	TRBV6-5	many	TRBD2
CASSTPGTQYF	TGTGCCAGCAGCACTCCAGGGACCCAGTACTTC	TRBJ2-5	TRBV7-2	many	NA
CASSFQSSGGPDTQYF	TGTGCCAGCAGCTTTCAATCTAGCGGGGGACCAGATACGCAGTATTTT	TRBJ2-3	TRBV7-9	many	TRBD2
CASSSSFNLNYGYTF	TGTGCCAGCAGCTCGTCCTTTAATTTAAACTATGGCTACACCTTC	TRBJ1-2	TRBV13	many	NA
CAISESFQGTSSEQFF	TGTGCCATCAGTGAGTCGTTTCAGGGGACGAGTTCTGAGCAGTTCTTC	TRBJ2-1	TRBV10-3	many	NA
CASSGPVGRSTYNEQFF	TGTGCCAGCAGCGGCCCAGTGGGACGTTCCACCTACAATGAGCAGTTCTTC	TRBJ2-1	TRBV28	many	NA
CASSLNKGSNNQPQHF	TGCGCCAGCAGTCTTAACAAAGGGTCCAACAATCAGCCCCAGCATTTT	TRBJ1-5	TRBV23-1	many	NA
CASSLVGTLSGANVLTF	TGTGCCAGCAGCTTAGTGGGCACCCTCTCTGGGGCCAACGTCCTGACTTTC	TRBJ2-6	TRBV7-2	many	NA
CASGGAGNEQFF	TGTGCCAGCGGGGGGGCCGGGAATGAGCAGTTCTTC	TRBJ2-1	TRBV6-6	many	NA
CASSESIGGLEPQHF	TGTGCCAGCAGTGAATCGATCGGGGGGTTGGAGCCCCAGCATTTT	TRBJ1-5	TRBV2	NA	NA
CASSSRGTPYNEQFF	TGTGCCAGCAGCTCCCGAGGTACCCCCTACAATGAGCAGTTCTTC	TRBJ2-1	TRBV7-9	NA	NA
CASSLDPRVNIQYF	TGTGCCAGCAGCTTGGACCCCAGGGTAAACATTCAGTACTTC	TRBJ2-4	TRBV5-4	many	NA
CASSPTPNGRETQYF	TGTGCCAGCAGCCCCACCCCGAACGGGAGGGAGACCCAGTACTTC	TRBJ2-5	TRBV7-6	many	TRBD2
CASSPEAGARGNTIYF	TGTGCCAGCTCACCCGAAGCAGGGGCGCGTGGAAACACCATATATTTT	TRBJ1-3	TRBV18	few	NA
CSARDRSSGAAFPSTDTQYF	TGCAGTGCTAGAGATCGCAGTAGCGGGGCCGCATTTCCTAGCACAGATACGCAGTATTTT	TRBJ2-3	TRBV20-1	many	TRBD2
CASSPGGYYEQYF	TGTGCCAGCAGCCCGGGGGGGTACTACGAGCAGTACTTC	TRBJ2-7	TRBV7-8	many	TRBD2
CASSHSQSNQPQHF	TGTGCCAGCAGCCATTCCCAATCAAATCAGCCCCAGCATTTT	TRBJ1-5	TRBV5-6	NA	NA
CASSHMVSGANVLTF	TGTGCCAGCAGCCACATGGTCTCTGGGGCCAACGTCCTGACTTTC	TRBJ2-6	TRBV5-5	many	NA
CASSLLITGGRAGNTIYF	TGTGCCAGCAGCCTACTTATAACAGGGGGTCGAGCTGGAAACACCATATATTTT	TRBJ1-3	TRBV7-2	many	TRBD1
CASSGQGSVYNEQFF	TGTGCCAGCAGTGGTCAGGGGAGCGTTTACAATGAGCAGTTCTTC	TRBJ2-1	TRBV2	few	NA
CASSTRTSGTTDTQYF	TGTGCCAGCAGTACCCGGACTAGCGGGACAACAGATACGCAGTATTTT	TRBJ2-3	TRBV12-3/TRBV12-4	many	TRBD2
CSALKDRVDGYTF	TGCAGTGCTCTGAAAGACAGGGTGGACGGCTACACCTTC	TRBJ1-2	TRBV20-1	few	TRBD1
CASSLGGVRFGNEQFF	TGTGCCAGCAGCTTAGGAGGGGTCCGATTTGGGAATGAGCAGTTCTTC	TRBJ2-1	TRBV7-2	many	NA
CASSYNRVRTDTQYF	TGTGCCAGCAGCTATAACAGGGTTCGTACAGATACGCAGTATTTT	TRBJ2-3	TRBV5-5	few	NA
CASSSPAGGTEAFF	TGTGCCAGCAGTTCCCCGGCAGGGGGTACTGAAGCTTTCTTT	TRBJ1-1	TRBV28	NA	TRBD1
CASSIGTGVSPLHF	TGTGCCAGTAGTATCGGAACAGGGGTTTCACCCCTCCACTTT	TRBJ1-6	TRBV19	many	TRBD1
CASSPPVERGFTDTQYF	TGTGCCAGCAGCCCTCCTGTCGAGCGGGGGTTCACAGATACGCAGTATTTT	TRBJ2-3	TRBV11-3	many	TRBD2
CSASTLAVGTPDTQYF	TGCAGTGCTAGTACTCTAGCGGTGGGAACCCCAGATACGCAGTATTTT	TRBJ2-3	TRBV20-1	many	TRBD2
CASSQGNSGGTDTQYF	TGCGCCAGCAGCCAAGGAAATAGCGGGGGCACAGATACGCAGTATTTT	TRBJ2-3	TRBV4-3	many	TRBD2
CASSQRGMNTEAFF	TGTGCCAGCAGCCAACGAGGGATGAACACTGAAGCTTTCTTT	TRBJ1-1	TRBV3-1	NA	NA
CAISPGPGEKLFF	TGTGCCATCTCCCCGGGTCCGGGAGAAAAACTGTTTTTT	TRBJ1-4	TRBV10-3	few	NA
CASRRQGGLAGELFF	TGTGCCAGCAGACGACAGGGGGGATTGGCCGGGGAGCTGTTTTTT	TRBJ2-2	TRBV28	many	TRBD1
CASSYDGGYTF	TGTGCCAGCAGTTATGACGGGGGCTACACCTTC	TRBJ1-2	TRBV6-5	many	NA
CASTLGYQPQHF	TGTGCCAGCACCTTGGGGTATCAGCCCCAGCATTTT	TRBJ1-5	TRBV12-3/TRBV12-4	many	NA
CASSTLGVGEQFF	TGTGCCAGCAGTACCCTAGGGGTGGGTGAGCAGTTCTTC	TRBJ2-1	TRBV28	many	NA
CSATSSWASPLHF	TGCAGTGCTACTAGCTCCTGGGCTTCACCCCTCCACTTT	TRBJ1-6	TRBV20-1	NA	NA
CASSATGGLRTDEQFF	TGTGCCAGCAGTGCAACAGGGGGTCTTAGGACAGATGAGCAGTTCTTC	TRBJ2-1	TRBV2	once	TRBD1
CASSQDGTARYGYTF	TGCGCCAGCAGCCAAGATGGGACGGCTCGGTATGGCTACACCTTC	TRBJ1-2	TRBV4-3	many	NA
CASSLVGGPDTEAFF	TGTGCCAGCAGCTTAGTTGGGGGGCCTGACACTGAAGCTTTCTTT	TRBJ1-1	TRBV7-9	NA	NA
CSARGGSGRFYGYTF	TGCAGTGCTAGAGGGGGAAGTGGCAGGTTCTATGGCTACACCTTC	TRBJ1-2	TRBV20-1	NA	NA
CSACRTGQETQYF	TGCAGTGCTTGCCGGACGGGCCAAGAGACCCAGTACTTC	TRBJ2-5	TRBV20-1	few	NA
CASSRGPGVPYGYTF	TGTGCCAGCAGCCGGGGGCCAGGGGTACCCTATGGCTACACCTTC	TRBJ1-2	TRBV5-6	NA	NA
CASSPWTGEETQYF	TGTGCCAGTAGTCCTTGGACAGGGGAGGAGACCCAGTACTTC	TRBJ2-5	TRBV19	many	TRBD1
CASSLGGLRSPLHF	TGTGCCAGCAGCCTCGGGGGGCTGAGGTCACCCCTCCACTTT	TRBJ1-6	TRBV6-2/TRBV6-3	many	NA
CASSQGTLFYEQYF	TGTGCCAGCTCCCAAGGGACCTTATTCTACGAGCAGTACTTC	TRBJ2-7	TRBV18	few	NA